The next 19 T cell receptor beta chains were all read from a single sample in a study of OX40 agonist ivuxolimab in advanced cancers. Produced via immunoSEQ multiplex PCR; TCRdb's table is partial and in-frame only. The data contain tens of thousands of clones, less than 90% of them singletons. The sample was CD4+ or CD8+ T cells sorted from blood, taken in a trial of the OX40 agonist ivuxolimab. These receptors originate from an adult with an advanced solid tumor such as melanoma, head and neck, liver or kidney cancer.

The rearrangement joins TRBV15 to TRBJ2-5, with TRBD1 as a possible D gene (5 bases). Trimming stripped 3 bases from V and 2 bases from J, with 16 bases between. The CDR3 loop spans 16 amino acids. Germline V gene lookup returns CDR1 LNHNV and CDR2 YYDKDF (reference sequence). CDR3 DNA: TGTGCCACCAGCAGTGGGGCCCGAGGTCGTCAAGAGACCCAGTACTTC. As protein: CATSSGARGRQETQYF.

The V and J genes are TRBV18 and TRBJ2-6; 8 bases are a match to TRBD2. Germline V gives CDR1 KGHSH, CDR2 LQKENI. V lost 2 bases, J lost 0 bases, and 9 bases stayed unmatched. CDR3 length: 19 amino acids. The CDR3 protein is CASSPGPGGPTSGANVLTF. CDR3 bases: TGTGCCAGCTCACCAGGTCCGGGAGGGCCAACCTCTGGGGCCAACGTCCTGACTTTC.

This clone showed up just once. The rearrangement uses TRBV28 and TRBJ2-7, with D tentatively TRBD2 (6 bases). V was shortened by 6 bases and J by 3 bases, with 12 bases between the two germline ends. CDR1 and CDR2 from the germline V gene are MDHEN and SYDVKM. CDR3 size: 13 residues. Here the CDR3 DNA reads TGTGCCAGCAGGTCCCCGGGGGACTACGAGCAGTACTTC. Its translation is CASRSPGDYEQYF.

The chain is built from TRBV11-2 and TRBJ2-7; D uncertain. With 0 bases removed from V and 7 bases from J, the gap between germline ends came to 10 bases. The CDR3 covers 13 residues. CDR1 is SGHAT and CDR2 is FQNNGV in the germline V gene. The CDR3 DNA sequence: TGTGCCAGCAGCTTAGAACTCGTTGCAGAGCAGTACTTC. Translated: CASSLELVAEQYF.

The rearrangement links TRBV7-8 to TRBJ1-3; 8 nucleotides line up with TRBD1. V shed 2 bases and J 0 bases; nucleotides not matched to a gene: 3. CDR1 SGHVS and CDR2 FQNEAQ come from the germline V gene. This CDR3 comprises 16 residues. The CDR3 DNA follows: TGTGCCAGCAGCTTACCGACAGGGGCCTCTGGAAACACCATATATTTT. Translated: CASSLPTGASGNTIYF.

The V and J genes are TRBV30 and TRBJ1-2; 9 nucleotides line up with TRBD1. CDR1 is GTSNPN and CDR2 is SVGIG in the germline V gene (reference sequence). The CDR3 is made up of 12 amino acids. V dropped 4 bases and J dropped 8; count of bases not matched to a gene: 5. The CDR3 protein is CAWTGTGYGYTF. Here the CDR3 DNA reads TGTGCCTGGACCGGGACAGGGTACGGCTACACCTTC.

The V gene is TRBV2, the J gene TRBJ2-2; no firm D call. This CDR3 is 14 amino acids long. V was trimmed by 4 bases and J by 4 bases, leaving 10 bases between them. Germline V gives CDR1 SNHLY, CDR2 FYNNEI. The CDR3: CASSGQAFTGELFF. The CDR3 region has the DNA TGTGCCAGCAGTGGTCAGGCCTTCACCGGGGAGCTGTTTTTT.

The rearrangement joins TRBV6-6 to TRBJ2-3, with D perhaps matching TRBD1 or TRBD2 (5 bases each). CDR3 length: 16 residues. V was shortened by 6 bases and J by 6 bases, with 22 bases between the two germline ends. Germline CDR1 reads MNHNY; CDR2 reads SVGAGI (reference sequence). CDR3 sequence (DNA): TGTGCCAGCAGGCCTACCCCGGGGCTCGACCATGATACGCAGTATTTT. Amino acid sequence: CASRPTPGLDHDTQYF.

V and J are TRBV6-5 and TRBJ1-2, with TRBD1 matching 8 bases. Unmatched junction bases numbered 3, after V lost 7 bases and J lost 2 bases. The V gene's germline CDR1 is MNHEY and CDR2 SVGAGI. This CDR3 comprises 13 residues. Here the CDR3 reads CASTRDRNYGYTF. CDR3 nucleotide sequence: TGTGCCAGCACCAGGGACAGGAACTATGGCTACACCTTC.

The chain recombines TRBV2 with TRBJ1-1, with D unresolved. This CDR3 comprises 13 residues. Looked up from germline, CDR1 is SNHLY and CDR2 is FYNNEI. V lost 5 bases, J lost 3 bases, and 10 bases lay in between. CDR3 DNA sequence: TGTGCCAGCAGTCTAGACGGGTACACTGAAGCTTTCTTT. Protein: CASSLDGYTEAFF.

CDR3 loop: CASSRLEAIPYGYTF. The CDR3 nucleotides are TGTGCCAGCAGTCGCCTGGAGGCCATCCCCTATGGCTACACCTTC. The chain couples TRBV6-5 to TRBJ1-2, with D uncertain. The CDR3 is 15 amino acids. CDR1 and CDR2 from the germline V gene are MNHEY and SVGAGI. V lost 5 bases and J 4 bases, leaving 17 bases between the germline ends.

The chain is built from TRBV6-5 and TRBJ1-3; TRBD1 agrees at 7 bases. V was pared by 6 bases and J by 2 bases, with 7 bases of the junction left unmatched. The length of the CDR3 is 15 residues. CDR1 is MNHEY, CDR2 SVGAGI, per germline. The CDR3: CASRRTGEAGNTIYF. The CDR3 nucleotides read TGTGCCAGCAGGCGCACAGGGGAGGCTGGAAACACCATATATTTT.

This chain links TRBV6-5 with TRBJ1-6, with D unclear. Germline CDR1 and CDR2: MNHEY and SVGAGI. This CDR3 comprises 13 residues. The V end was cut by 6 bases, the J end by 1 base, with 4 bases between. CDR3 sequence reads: CASSGSYNSPLHF. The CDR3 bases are TGTGCCAGCAGCGGATCCTATAATTCACCCCTCCACTTT.

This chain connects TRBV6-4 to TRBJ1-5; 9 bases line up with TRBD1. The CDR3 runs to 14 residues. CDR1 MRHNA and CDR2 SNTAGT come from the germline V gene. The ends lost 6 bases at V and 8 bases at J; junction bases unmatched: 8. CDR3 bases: TGTGCCAGCAGCCTAACAGGGGGCAGGGAGCCCCAGCATTTT. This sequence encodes CASSLTGGREPQHF.

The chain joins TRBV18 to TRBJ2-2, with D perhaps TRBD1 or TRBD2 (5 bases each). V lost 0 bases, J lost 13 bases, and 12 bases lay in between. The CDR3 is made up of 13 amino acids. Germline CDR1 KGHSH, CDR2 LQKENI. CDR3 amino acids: CASSPPGDQGLFF. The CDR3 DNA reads TGTGCCAGCTCACCACCGGGGGACCAGGGGCTGTTTTTT. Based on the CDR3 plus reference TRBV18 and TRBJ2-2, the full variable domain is NAGVMQNPRHLVRRRGQEARLRCSPMKGHSHVYWYRQLPEEGLKFMVYLQKENIIDESGMPKERFSAEFPKEGPSILRIQQVVRGDSAAYFCASSPPGDQGLFFGEGSRLTVL.

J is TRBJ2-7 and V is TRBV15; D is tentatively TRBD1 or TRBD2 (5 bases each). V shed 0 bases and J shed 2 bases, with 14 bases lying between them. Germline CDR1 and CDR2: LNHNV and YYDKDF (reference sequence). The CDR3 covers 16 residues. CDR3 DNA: TGTGCCACCAGCAGAGAACCTGGGGGTGGGGCCTACGAGCAGTACTTC. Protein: CATSREPGGGAYEQYF.

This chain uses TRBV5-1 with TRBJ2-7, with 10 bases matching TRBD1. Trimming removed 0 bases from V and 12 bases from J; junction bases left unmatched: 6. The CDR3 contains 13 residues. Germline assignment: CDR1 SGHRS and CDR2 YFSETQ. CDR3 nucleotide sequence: TGCGCCAGCAGCTTGGAGGGGACAGGGGATCCGTACTTC. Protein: CASSLEGTGDPYF.

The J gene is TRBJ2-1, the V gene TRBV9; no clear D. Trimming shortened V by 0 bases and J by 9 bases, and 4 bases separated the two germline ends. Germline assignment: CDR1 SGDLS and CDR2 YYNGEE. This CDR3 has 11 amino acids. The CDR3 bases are TGTGCCAGCAGCGTAGCGGGTGAGCAGTTCTTC. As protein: CASSVAGEQFF. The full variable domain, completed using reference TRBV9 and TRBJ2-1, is DSGVTQTPKHLITATGQRVTLRCSPRSGDLSVYWYQQSLDQGLQFLIQYYNGEERAKGNILERFSAQQFPDLHSELNLSSLELGDSALYFCASSVAGEQFFGPGTRLTVL.

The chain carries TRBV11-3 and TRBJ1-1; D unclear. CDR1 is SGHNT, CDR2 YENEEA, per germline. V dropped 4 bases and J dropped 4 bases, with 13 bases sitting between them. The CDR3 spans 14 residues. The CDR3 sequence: CASSSRTAGTEAFF. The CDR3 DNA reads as TGTGCCAGCAGCTCTCGGACGGCGGGCACTGAAGCTTTCTTT.